The 22 T cell receptor beta chains given below trace back to one sample, sequenced in a study of regulatory T cells in long-lasting Graves disease. The time point: persistent/refractory GD, antithyroid drugs over 5 years with positive TRAb. From RNA extracted from PBMCs, the TCR library was made. Arm-PCR of CDR3 regions and iRepertoire HTBI primers were the basis on which TCR beta libraries were built. Using its own MiXCR run on the multiplex PCR reads, TCRdb lists one record per CDR3 protein. The data hold around 460,000 distinct CDR3 sequences, with 20% to 25% observed a single time. Source: peripheral blood mononuclear cells (PBMCs), taken when the disease was refractory, from a patient treated with antithyroid drugs. The receptors were sampled from a female donor with Graves disease.

This clonotype was detected only a few times. A much larger clone differs from this one at a single base, so this may be a read error. V usage is TRBV12-3 or TRBV12-4 and J usage is TRBJ2-7; D gene unclear. Trimming took 6 bases from V and 4 from J, leaving 16 bases between them. The CDR3 has 14 residues. CDR3 in amino acids: CASRLPGSRYEQYF. In DNA form, the CDR3 reads TGTGCCAGCAGGTTACCGGGTTCGAGGTACGAGCAGTACTTC.

To note about this clonotype: A far larger clone is a single base away, which makes a read error likely. The rearrangement joins TRBV6-1 to TRBJ2-5; 14 bases line up with TRBD2. From germline, CDR1 is MNHNS and CDR2 SASEGT. Germline trimming cut 6 bases from V and 3 bases from J; bases unmatched to any gene: 6. The CDR3 is 16 residues long. The CDR3 DNA sequence: TGTGCCAGCAGCCCGGGACTAGCGGGGGACAAAGAGACCCAGTACTTC. Its translation: CASSPGLAGDKETQYF.

A few counts support this clonotype. This chain uses TRBV3-1 with TRBJ2-1; 8 bases fit TRBD1. The CDR3 runs 15 residues. With 3 bases clipped from V and 6 bases from J, the junction kept 7 bases outside the gene matches. Germline V gene lookup returns CDR1 LGHDT and CDR2 YNNKEL (reference sequence). CDR3 coding DNA: TGTGCCAGCAGCCACTATGAGGACAGGGCCAATGAGCAGTTCTTC. Translation gives CASSHYEDRANEQFF.

This chain connects TRBV29-1 to TRBJ2-1, with 12 positions matching TRBD2. CDR1 and CDR2 (germline): SQVTM, ANQGSEA. With 7 bases clipped from V and 3 bases from J, the junction kept 10 bases outside the gene matches. This CDR3 has 16 residues. For the CDR3, the DNA is TGCAGCGGAATGCAAGGACTAGCGGGATTCTACAATGAGCAGTTCTTC. This encodes CSGMQGLAGFYNEQFF.

J is TRBJ1-1 and V is TRBV7-8, with D tentatively TRBD1 (5 bases). Trimming pared 2 bases from V and 0 bases from J, leaving 19 bases between. The length of the CDR3 is 18 residues. Germline loops: CDR1 SGHVS, CDR2 FQNEAQ. CDR3 in DNA: TGTGCCAGCAGCTTATGGTTCCCAGGGCTTCCAATGAACACTGAAGCTTTCTTT. This gives the protein CASSLWFPGLPMNTEAFF.

The chain links TRBV20-1 to TRBJ2-7; 11 bases fit TRBD2. The CDR3 is 13 residues long. Per the germline V gene, CDR1 is DFQATT and CDR2 is SNEGSKA (reference sequence). V shed 3 bases and J 3 bases; nucleotides not matched to a gene: 1. The CDR3 DNA reads as TGCAGTGCTAGCGGGACTAGCGGCTACGAGCAGTACTTC. It yields the protein CSASGTSGYEQYF.

This clonotype was seen many times. This CDR3 reads CAVWDRGGGYTF. DNA for the CDR3: TGTGCCGTCTGGGACAGGGGAGGCGGCTACACCTTC. The V call is TRBV27, the J call TRBJ1-2, with 10 nucleotides matching TRBD1. Germline V gene lookup returns CDR1 MNHEY and CDR2 SMNVEV (reference sequence). Trimming removed 11 bases from V and 8 bases from J; junction bases left unmatched: 8. The CDR3 runs to 12 residues.

The rearrangement joins TRBV20-1 to TRBJ2-7; D not certain. V was trimmed by 2 bases and J by 5 bases, leaving 10 bases between them. The CDR3 length is 12 residues. Germline CDR1 and CDR2: DFQATT and SNEGSKA (reference sequence). CDR3 sequence: CSARPGRNEQYF. The CDR3 coding sequence is TGCAGTGCTAGACCGGGCCGTAACGAGCAGTACTTC.

This clonotype was picked up many times. The chain recombines TRBV2 with TRBJ1-4, with D unclear. Looked up from germline, CDR1 is SNHLY and CDR2 is FYNNEI. V was clipped by 0 bases and J by 5 bases, with 7 bases between them. The CDR3 extends over 14 amino acids. The CDR3 DNA reads as TGTGCCAGCAGTGAAGCAGGGAGCAATGAAAAACTGTTTTTT. This codes for CASSEAGSNEKLFF. The variable domain in full, completed from reference TRBV2 and TRBJ1-4, reads EPEVTQTPSHQVTQMGQEVILRCVPISNHLYFYWYRQILGQKVEFLVSFYNNEISEKSEIFDDQFSVERPDGSNFTLKIRSTKLEDSAMYFCASSEAGSNEKLFFGSGTQLSVL.

This clonotype was seen repeatedly, ten times or more. The CDR3 sequence: CSASPSYEQYF. CDR3 nucleotides: TGCAGTGCTAGTCCTTCCTACGAGCAGTACTTC. V gene TRBV20-1 combines with J gene TRBJ2-7; D not certain. CDR3 size: 11 residues. Trimming removed 3 bases at V and 1 base at J, with 4 bases between. Germline V gene sequence: CDR1 DFQATT, CDR2 SNEGSKA (reference sequence).

This clonotype was recorded at least ten times. The chain has TRBV12-3 or TRBV12-4 and TRBJ2-2, with TRBD2 identical over 15 bases. V shed 5 bases and J 8 bases; nucleotides not matched to a gene: 12. The CDR3 is made up of 18 amino acids. In DNA form, the CDR3 reads TGTGCCAGCAGTGACCGCCGGGGACTAGCGGGAGGATCGGGGGAGCTGTTTTTT. It encodes CASSDRRGLAGGSGELFF.

This clonotype was observed many times. The genes are TRBV29-1 and TRBJ2-7; 8 bases are shared with TRBD1. V gave up 0 bases and J gave up 5 bases; unmatched junction bases: 6. The CDR3 is 14 amino acids. Germline assignment: CDR1 SQVTM and CDR2 ANQGSEA. The CDR3 spells CSVEDGQGPDEQYF. The CDR3 bases are TGCAGCGTTGAAGATGGACAGGGTCCCGACGAGCAGTACTTC.

This clonotype was seen repeatedly, ten times or more. The V gene is TRBV28, the J gene TRBJ1-4, with 9 bases identical to TRBD1. CDR1 is MDHEN, CDR2 SYDVKM, per germline. J was trimmed by 11 bases and V by 0 bases; bases with no gene match: 4. The CDR3 runs to 14 residues. The CDR3 here is CASSLWDRGSKLFF. The CDR3 DNA reads TGTGCCAGCAGTTTATGGGACAGGGGTAGCAAACTGTTTTTT.

This clonotype was observed at least ten times. This chain links TRBV29-1 with TRBJ2-5; tentative D call: TRBD2 (6 bases). The CDR3 extends over 13 amino acids. The germline CDR1 and CDR2 sequences are SQVTM and ANQGSEA. The V gene lost 6 bases and the J gene lost 5 bases, with 16 bases spanning the gap. The CDR3 nucleotides are TGCAGCGTAACCGGGACTTCTCCTGAGACCCAGTACTTC. Its translation: CSVTGTSPETQYF.

This clonotype occurred many times. This sequence joins TRBV28 and TRBJ2-7, with D possibly being TRBD1 (5 bases). Germline V gives CDR1 MDHEN, CDR2 SYDVKM. This CDR3 has 14 amino acids. V lost 7 bases and J lost 3, with 16 bases in between. The CDR3 nucleotides are TGTGCCAGCACCGCCTCGGACAAGTACTACGAGCAGTACTTC. Its protein product is CASTASDKYYEQYF.

This clonotype appeared many times. The rearrangement joins TRBV2 to TRBJ1-5; D is unclear. V was trimmed by 9 bases and J by 12 bases, leaving 12 bases between them. The germline V gene has CDR1 SNHLY and CDR2 FYNNEI. This CDR3 has 10 amino acids. CDR3 in amino acids: CARMDGRQHF. DNA of the CDR3: TGTGCCAGGATGGACGGACGCCAGCATTTT.

This clonotype appeared many times. The V call is TRBV12-3 or TRBV12-4, the J call TRBJ2-7; D may match TRBD1 or TRBD2 (5 bases each). V lost 5 bases and J 5 bases, leaving 16 bases between the germline ends. The CDR3 contains 14 residues. The chain's CDR3 is CASSLGPTQDEQYF. CDR3 bases: TGTGCCAGCAGTCTGGGACCCACGCAAGACGAGCAGTACTTC.

The chain is built from TRBV3-1 and TRBJ2-1; TRBD2 might be the D (6 bases). Germline CDR1 reads LGHDT; CDR2 reads YNNKEL (reference sequence). This CDR3 is 14 amino acids long. V was trimmed by 0 bases and J by 6 bases, leaving 9 bases between them. CDR3 sequence (DNA): TGTGCCAGCAGCCAAGAATCTAGCGCCAATGAGCAGTTCTTC. Translating gives CASSQESSANEQFF.

This clonotype occurred many times. The V gene is TRBV12-3 or TRBV12-4, the J gene TRBJ2-5; 10 bases fit TRBD1. V dropped 3 bases and J dropped 5; count of bases not matched to a gene: 9. The CDR3 runs to 16 residues. CDR3 region: CASSFGGTGEGETQYF. DNA of the CDR3: TGTGCCAGCAGTTTCGGTGGGACAGGGGAGGGGGAGACCCAGTACTTC.

This clonotype was seen ten or more times. The chain links TRBV28 to TRBJ2-7, with 7 positions matching TRBD1. J gave up 3 bases and V 4 bases, and 0 bases lay outside the gene matches. CDR3 length: 12 residues. Germline CDR1 and CDR2: MDHEN and SYDVKM. CDR3 amino acids: CASSWTGYEQYF. CDR3 sequence (DNA): TGTGCCAGCAGTTGGACAGGCTACGAGCAGTACTTC.

The table lists this clonotype with many counts. The chain combines TRBV20-1 with TRBJ2-5; possibly TRBD1 for D (5 bases). Between the trimmed V and J ends, which lost 3 bases and 1 base, there was a span of 12 bases. This CDR3 is 14 amino acids long. CDR1 is DFQATT and CDR2 is SNEGSKA in the germline V gene (reference sequence). In nucleotides, the CDR3 is TGCAGTGCTAGCCCGCAGGGTGCCCAAGAGACCCAGTACTTC. Amino acids: CSASPQGAQETQYF.

The table lists this clonotype with many counts. V usage is TRBV2 and J usage is TRBJ2-2, with 12 bases fitting TRBD2. CDR3 size: 16 residues. Germline loops: CDR1 SNHLY, CDR2 FYNNEI. V was clipped by 9 bases and J by 6 bases; unmatched bases: 11. The CDR3 region is CASRLAGDVRAGELFF. CDR3 DNA sequence: TGTGCCAGTCGACTAGCGGGAGACGTGAGGGCCGGGGAGCTGTTTTTT.